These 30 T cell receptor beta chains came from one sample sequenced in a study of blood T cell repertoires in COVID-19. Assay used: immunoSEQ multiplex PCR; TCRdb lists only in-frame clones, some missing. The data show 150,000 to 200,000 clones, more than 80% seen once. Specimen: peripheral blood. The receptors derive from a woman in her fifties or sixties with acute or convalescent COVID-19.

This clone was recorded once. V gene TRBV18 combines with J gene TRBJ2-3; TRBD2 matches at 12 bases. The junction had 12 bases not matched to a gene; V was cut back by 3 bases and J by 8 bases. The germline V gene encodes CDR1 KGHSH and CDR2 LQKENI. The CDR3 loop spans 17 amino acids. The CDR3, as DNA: TGTGCCAGCTCACCGCCGACTAGCGGGAGTAGATTAGGTACGCAGTATTTT. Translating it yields CASSPPTSGSRLGTQYF.

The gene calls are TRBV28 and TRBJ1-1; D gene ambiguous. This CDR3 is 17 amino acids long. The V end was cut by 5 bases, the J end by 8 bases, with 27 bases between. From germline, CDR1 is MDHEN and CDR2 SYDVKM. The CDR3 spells CASSGPILFVLEEEAFF. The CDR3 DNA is TGTGCCAGCAGTGGGCCTATTCTTTTTGTGTTGGAGGAAGAAGCTTTCTTT.

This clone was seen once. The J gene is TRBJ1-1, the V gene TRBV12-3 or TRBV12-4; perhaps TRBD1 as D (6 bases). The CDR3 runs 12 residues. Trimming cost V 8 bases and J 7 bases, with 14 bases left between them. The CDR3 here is CASFLGGGEAFF. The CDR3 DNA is TGTGCCAGCTTCTTAGGGGGGGGTGAAGCTTTCTTT.

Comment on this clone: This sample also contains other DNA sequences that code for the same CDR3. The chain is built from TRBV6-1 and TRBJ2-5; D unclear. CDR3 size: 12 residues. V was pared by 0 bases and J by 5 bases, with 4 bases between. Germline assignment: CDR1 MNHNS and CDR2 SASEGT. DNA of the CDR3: TGTGCCAGCAGTGAAGCCGGGGAGACCCAGTACTTC. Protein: CASSEAGETQYF.

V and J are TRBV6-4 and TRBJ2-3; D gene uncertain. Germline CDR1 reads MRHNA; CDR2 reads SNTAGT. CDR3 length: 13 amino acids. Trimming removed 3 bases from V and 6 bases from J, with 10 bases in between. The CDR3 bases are TGTGCCAGCAGTGAGGTAGCTGCCGATACGCAGTATTTT. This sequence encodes CASSEVAADTQYF.

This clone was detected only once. CDR3 sequence reads: CATSRGGQLETQYF. The DNA for the CDR3 is TGTGCCACCAGCAGGGGTGGGCAGTTGGAGACCCAGTACTTC. The chain combines TRBV15 with TRBJ2-5; no reliable D call. The CDR3 contains 14 residues. Trimming shortened V by 3 bases and J by 5 bases, and 13 bases separated the two germline ends. Germline-derived CDR1 and CDR2 are LNHNV and YYDKDF (reference sequence).

CDR3 in amino acids: CASSLPGGVSTDTQYF. In DNA form, the CDR3 reads TGTGCCAGCAGCTTGCCAGGGGGCGTTTCCACAGATACGCAGTATTTT. The V gene is TRBV5-4, the J gene TRBJ2-3, with 8 bases aligning to TRBD1. There are 16 residues in the CDR3. Germline V gives CDR1 SGHNT, CDR2 YYREEE (reference sequence). V gave up 1 base and J gave up 2 bases; unmatched junction bases: 6.

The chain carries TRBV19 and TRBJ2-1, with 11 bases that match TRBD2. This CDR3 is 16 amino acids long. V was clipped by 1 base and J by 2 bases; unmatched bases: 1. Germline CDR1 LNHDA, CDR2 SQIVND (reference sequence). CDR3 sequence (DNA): TGTGCCAGTAGTATAGGGACTAGCGGGCCCTACAATGAGCAGTTCTTC. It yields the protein CASSIGTSGPYNEQFF.

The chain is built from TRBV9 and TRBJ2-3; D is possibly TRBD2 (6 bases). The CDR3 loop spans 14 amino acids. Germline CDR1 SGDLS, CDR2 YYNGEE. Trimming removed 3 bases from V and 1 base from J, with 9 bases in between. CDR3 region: CASSGAGRTDTQYF. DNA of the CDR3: TGTGCCAGCAGCGGGGCGGGACGCACAGATACGCAGTATTTT. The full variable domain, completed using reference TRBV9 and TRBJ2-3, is DSGVTQTPKHLITATGQRVTLRCSPRSGDLSVYWYQQSLDQGLQFLIQYYNGEERAKGNILERFSAQQFPDLHSELNLSSLELGDSALYFCASSGAGRTDTQYFGPGTRLTVL.

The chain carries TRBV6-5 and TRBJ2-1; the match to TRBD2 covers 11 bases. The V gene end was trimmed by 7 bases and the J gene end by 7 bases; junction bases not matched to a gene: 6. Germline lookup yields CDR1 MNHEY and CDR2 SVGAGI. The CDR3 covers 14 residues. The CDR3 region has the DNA TGTGCCAGCAAGGAACTAGCGGGGGATAATGAGCAGTTCTTC. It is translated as CASKELAGDNEQFF.

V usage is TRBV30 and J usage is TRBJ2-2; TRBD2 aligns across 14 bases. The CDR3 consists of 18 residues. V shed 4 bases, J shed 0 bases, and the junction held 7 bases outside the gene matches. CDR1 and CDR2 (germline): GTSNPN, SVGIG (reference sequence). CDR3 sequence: CAWTGTSGSRANTGELFF. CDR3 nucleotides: TGTGCCTGGACAGGGACTAGCGGGAGTCGCGCGAACACCGGGGAGCTGTTTTTT.

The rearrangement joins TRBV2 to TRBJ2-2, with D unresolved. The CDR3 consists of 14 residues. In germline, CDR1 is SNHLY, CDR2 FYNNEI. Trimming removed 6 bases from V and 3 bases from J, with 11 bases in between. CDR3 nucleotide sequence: TGTGCCAGCAGAGCTCCTCATTACACCGGGGAGCTGTTTTTT. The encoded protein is CASRAPHYTGELFF.

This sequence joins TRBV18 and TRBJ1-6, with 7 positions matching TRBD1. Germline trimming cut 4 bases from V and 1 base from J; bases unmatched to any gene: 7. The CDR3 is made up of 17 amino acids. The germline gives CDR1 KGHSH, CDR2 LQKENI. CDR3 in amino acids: CASSRQGGASYNSPLHF. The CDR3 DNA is TGTGCCAGCTCACGCCAGGGGGGCGCTTCCTATAATTCACCCCTCCACTTT.

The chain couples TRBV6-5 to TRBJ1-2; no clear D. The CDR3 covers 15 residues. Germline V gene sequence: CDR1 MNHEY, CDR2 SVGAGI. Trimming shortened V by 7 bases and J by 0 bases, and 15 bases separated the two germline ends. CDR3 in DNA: TGTGCCAGCACGGCCTCAACGGGGTCTAACTATGGCTACACCTTC. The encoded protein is CASTASTGSNYGYTF.

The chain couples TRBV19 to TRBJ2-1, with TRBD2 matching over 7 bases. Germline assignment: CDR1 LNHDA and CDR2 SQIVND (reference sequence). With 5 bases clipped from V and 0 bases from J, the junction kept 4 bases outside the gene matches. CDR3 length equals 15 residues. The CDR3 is CASSSPSGSYNEQFF. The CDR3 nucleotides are TGTGCCAGTAGTTCTCCTAGCGGCTCCTACAATGAGCAGTTCTTC.

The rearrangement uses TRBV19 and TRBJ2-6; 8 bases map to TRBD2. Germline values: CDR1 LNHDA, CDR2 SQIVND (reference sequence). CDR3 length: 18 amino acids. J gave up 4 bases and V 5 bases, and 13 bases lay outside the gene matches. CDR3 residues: CASSPLAGASVGANVLTF. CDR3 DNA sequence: TGTGCCAGTAGTCCTCTAGCGGGTGCCAGTGTGGGGGCCAACGTCCTGACTTTC. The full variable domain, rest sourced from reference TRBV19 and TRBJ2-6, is DGGITQSPKYLFRKEGQNVTLSCEQNLNHDAMYWYRQDPGQGLRLIYYSQIVNDFQKGDIAEGYSVSREKKESFPLTVTSAQKNPTAFYLCASSPLAGASVGANVLTFGAGSRLTVL.

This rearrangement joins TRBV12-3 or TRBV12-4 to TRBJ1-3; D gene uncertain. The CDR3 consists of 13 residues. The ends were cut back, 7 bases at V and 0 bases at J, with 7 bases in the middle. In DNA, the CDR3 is TGTGCCAGCATCATGAGCTCTGGAAACACCATATATTTT. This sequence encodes CASIMSSGNTIYF.

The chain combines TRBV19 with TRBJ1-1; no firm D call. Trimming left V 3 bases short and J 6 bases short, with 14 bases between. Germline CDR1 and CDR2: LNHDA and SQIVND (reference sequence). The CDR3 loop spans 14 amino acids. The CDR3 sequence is CASSIGEGWAEAFF. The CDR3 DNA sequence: TGTGCCAGTAGTATTGGGGAGGGATGGGCTGAAGCTTTCTTT.

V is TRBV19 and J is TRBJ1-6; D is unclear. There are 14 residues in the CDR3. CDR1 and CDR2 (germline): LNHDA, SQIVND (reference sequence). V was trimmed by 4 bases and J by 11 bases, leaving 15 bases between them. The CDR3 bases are TGTGCCAGTAGTAGCGGGGAGGCCGGGACACCCCTCCACTTT. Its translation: CASSSGEAGTPLHF.

In DNA, the CDR3 is TGTGCCAGCAGGTACAGGGGTGGCAATCAGCCCCAGCATTTT. Its protein is CASRYRGGNQPQHF. The chain is built from TRBV6-5 and TRBJ1-5; 7 nucleotides agree with TRBD1. V trimming: 6 bases; J trimming: 2 bases; junction bases outside the gene matches: 4. The CDR3 spans 14 residues. The germline CDR1 and CDR2 sequences are MNHEY and SVGAGI.

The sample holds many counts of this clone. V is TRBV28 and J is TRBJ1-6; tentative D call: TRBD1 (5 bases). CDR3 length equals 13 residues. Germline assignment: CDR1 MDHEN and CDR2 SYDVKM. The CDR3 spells CGSGREGHSPLHF. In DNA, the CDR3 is TGTGGCTCAGGCAGGGAAGGCCATTCACCCCTCCACTTT. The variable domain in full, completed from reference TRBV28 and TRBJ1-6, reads DVKVTQSSRYLVKRTGEKVFLECVQDMDHENMFWYRQDPGLGLRLIYFSYDVKMKEKGDIPEGYSVSREKKERFSLILESASTNQTSMYLCGSGREGHSPLHFGNGTRLTVT.

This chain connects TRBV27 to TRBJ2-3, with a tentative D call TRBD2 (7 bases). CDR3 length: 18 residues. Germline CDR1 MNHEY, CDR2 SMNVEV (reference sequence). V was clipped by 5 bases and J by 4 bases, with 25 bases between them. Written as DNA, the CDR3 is TGTGCCAGCAGTCGGGGGATCGGGGGGCAGCGGAGCGCAGATACGCAGTATTTT. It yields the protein CASSRGIGGQRSADTQYF.

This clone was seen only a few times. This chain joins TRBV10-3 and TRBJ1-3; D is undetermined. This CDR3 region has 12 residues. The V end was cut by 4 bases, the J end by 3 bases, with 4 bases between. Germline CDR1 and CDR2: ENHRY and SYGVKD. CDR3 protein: CAISVLGNTIYF. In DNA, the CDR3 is TGTGCCATCAGTGTTCTTGGAAACACCATATATTTT.

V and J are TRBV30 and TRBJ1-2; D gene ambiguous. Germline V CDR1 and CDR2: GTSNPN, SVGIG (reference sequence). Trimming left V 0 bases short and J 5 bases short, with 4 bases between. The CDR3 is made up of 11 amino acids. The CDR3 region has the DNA TGTGCCTGGAGTGTCAGTTATGGCTACACCTTC. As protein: CAWSVSYGYTF. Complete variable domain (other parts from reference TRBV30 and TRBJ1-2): SQTIHQWPATLVQPVGSPLSLECTVEGTSNPNLYWYRQAAGRGLQLLFYSVGIGQISSEVPQNLSASRPQDRQFILSSKKLLLSDSGFYLCAWSVSYGYTFGSGTRLTVV.

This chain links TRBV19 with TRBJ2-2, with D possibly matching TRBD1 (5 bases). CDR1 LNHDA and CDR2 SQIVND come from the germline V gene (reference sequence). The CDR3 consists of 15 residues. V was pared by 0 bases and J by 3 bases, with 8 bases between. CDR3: CASSIDAGYTGELFF. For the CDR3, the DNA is TGTGCCAGTAGTATAGACGCAGGGTACACCGGGGAGCTGTTTTTT.

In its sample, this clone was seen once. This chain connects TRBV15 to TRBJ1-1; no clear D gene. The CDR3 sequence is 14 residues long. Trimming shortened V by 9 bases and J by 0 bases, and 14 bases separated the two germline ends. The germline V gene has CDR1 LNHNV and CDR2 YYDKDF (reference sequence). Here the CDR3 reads CATSWGGVNTEAFF. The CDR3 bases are TGTGCCACTTCCTGGGGAGGAGTGAACACTGAAGCTTTCTTT. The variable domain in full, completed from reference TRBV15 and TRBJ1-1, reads DAMVIQNPRYQVTQFGKPVTLSCSQTLNHNVMYWYQQKSSQAPKLLFHYYDKDFNNEADTPDNFQSRRPNTSFCFLDIRSPGLGDTAMYLCATSWGGVNTEAFFGQGTRLTVV.

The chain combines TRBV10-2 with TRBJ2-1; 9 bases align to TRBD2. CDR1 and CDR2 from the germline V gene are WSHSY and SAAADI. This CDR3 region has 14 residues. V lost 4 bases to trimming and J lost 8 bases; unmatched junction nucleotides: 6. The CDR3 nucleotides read TGCGCCAGCAGTGCGCTAGCGGGACGGGATGAGCAGTTCTTC. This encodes CASSALAGRDEQFF.

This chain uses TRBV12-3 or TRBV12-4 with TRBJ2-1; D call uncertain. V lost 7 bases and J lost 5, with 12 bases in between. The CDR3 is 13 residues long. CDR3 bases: TGTGCCAGCAAGAAAGTGGCCGACAATGAGCAGTTCTTC. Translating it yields CASKKVADNEQFF.

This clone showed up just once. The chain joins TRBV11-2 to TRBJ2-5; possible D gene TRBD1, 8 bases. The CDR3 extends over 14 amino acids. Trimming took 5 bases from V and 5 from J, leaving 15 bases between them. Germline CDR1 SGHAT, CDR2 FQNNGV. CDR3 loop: CASSAGQGGETQYF. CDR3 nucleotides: TGTGCCAGCAGCGCCGGACAGGGAGGGGAGACCCAGTACTTC.

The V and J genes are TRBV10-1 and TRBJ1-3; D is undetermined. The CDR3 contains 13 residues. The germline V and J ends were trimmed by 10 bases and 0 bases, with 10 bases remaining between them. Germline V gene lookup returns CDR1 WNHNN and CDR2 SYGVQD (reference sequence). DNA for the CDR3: TGCGCCACTTCCCCGGTCTCTGGAAACACCATATATTTT. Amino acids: CATSPVSGNTIYF.